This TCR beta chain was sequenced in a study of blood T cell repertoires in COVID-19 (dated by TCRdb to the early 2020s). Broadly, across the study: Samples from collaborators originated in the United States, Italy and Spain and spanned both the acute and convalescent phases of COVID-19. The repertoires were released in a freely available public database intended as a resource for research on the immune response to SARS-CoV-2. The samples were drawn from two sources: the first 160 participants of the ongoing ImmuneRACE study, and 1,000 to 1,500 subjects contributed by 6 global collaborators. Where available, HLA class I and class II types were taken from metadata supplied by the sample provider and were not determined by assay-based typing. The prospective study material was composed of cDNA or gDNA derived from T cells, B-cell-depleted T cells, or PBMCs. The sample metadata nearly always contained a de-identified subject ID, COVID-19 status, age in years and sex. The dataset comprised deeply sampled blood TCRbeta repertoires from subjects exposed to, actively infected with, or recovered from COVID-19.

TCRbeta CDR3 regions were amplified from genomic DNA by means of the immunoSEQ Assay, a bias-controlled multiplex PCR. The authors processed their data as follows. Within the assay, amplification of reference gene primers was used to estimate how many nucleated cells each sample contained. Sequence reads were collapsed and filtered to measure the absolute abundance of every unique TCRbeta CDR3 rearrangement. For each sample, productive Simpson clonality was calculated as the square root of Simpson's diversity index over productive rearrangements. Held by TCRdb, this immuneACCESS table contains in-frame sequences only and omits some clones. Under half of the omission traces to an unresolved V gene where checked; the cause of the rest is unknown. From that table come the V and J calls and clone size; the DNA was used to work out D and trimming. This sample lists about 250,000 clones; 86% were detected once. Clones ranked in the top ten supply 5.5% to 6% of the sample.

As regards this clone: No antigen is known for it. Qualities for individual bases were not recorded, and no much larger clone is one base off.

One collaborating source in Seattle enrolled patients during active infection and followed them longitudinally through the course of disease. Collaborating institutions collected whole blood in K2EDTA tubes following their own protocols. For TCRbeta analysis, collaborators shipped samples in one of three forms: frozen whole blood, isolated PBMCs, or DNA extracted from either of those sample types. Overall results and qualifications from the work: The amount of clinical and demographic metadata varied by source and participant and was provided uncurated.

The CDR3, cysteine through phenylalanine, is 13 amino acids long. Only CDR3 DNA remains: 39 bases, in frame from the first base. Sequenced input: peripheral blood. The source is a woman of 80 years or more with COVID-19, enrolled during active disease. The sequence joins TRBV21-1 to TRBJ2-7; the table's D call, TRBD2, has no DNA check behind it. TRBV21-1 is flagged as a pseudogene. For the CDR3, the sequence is CALAGVESYEQYF. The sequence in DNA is TGTGCCCTAGCCGGGGTAGAGTCCTACGAGCAGTACTTC.